This TCR beta chain was captured by sequencing in a study of blood T cell repertoires in COVID-19. The overall study: Acute and convalescent COVID-19 specimens originated in the United States, Italy and Spain. PBMCs, B-cell-depleted T cells, or T cells were the source of the cDNA or gDNA that made up the material.

The assay was immunoSEQ multiplex PCR, and TCRdb's table has in-frame clones only and misses some. This table holds 40,000 to 50,000 clones, roughly 84% found once. CDR1 and CDR2 from the germline V gene are SGDLS and YYNGEE. This CDR3 has 13 amino acids. J gave up 4 bases and V 3 bases, and 3 bases lay outside the gene matches. The specimen sequenced was peripheral blood. The TCR was taken from a man between 65 and 85 years old with acute or convalescent COVID-19. The J gene is TRBJ1-2, the V gene TRBV9; 7 nucleotides line up with TRBD1. The CDR3 protein is CASSAGTVYGYTF. CDR3 DNA: TGTGCCAGCAGCGCCGGGACAGTCTATGGCTACACCTTC.